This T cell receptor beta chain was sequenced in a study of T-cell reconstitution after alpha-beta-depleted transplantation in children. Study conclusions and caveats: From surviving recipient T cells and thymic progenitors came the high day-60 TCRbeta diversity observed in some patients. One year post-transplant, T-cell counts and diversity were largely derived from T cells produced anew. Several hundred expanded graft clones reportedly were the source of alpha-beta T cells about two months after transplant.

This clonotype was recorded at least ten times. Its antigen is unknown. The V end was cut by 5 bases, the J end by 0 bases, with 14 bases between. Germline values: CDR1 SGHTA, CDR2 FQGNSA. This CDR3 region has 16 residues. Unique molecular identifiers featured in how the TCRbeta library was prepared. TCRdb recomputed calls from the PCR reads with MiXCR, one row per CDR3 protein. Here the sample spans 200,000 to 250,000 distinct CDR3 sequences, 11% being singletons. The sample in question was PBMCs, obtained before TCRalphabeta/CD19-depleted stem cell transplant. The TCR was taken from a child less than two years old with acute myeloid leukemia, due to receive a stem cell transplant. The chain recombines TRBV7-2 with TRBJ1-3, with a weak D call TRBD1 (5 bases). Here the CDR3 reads CASSRPGTYSGNTIYF. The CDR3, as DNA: TGTGCCAGCAGCCGTCCAGGGACCTACTCTGGAAACACCATATATTTT.